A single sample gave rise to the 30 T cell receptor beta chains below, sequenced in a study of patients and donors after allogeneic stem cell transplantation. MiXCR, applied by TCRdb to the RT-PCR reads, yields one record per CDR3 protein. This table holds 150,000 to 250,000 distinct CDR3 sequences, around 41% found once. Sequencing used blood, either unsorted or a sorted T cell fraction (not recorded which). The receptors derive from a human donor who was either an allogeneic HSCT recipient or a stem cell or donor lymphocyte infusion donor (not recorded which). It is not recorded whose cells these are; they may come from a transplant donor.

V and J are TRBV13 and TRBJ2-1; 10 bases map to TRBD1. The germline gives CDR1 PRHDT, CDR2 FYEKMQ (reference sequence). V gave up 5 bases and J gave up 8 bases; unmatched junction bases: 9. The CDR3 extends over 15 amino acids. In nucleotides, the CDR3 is TGTGCCAGCAGCACCCGGGACAGGGGAATGCATGAGCAGTTCTTC. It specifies CASSTRDRGMHEQFF.

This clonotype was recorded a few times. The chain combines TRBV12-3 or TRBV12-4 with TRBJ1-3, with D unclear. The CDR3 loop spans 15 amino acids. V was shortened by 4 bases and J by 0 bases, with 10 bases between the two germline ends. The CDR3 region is CASSSGLLSGNTIYF. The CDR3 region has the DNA TGTGCCAGCAGTTCTGGACTGCTCTCTGGAAACACCATATATTTT.

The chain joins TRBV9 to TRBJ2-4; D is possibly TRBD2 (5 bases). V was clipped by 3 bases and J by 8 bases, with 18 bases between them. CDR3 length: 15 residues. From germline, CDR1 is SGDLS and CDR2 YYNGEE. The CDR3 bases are TGTGCCAGCAGCGGGTGGTTAGGGCCCGGGGACATTCAGTACTTC. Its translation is CASSGWLGPGDIQYF.

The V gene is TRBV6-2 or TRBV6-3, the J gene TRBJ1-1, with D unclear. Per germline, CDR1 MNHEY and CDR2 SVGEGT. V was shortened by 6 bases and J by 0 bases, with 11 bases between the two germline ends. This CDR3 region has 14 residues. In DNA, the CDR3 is TGTGCCAGCAGCCACGGGCGGCTGAACACTGAAGCTTTCTTT. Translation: CASSHGRLNTEAFF.

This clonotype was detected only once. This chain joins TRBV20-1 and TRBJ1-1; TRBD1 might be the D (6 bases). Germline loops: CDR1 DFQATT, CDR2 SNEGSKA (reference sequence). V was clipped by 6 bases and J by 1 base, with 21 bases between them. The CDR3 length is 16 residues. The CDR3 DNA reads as TGCAGTGCAGGGACTGCTCATCGCAGGGGGAACACTGAAGCTTTCTTT. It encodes CSAGTAHRRGNTEAFF.

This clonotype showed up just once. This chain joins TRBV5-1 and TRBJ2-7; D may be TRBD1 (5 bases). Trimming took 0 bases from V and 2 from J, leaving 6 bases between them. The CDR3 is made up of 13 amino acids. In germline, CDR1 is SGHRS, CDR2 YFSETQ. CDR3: CASSLVTAYEQYF. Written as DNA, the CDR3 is TGCGCCAGCAGCTTGGTGACAGCCTACGAGCAGTACTTC.

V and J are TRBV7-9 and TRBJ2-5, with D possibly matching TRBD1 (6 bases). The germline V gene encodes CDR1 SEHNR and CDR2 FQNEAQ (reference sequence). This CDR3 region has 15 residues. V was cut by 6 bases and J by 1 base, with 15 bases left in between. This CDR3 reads CASSRITGIQETQYF. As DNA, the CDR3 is TGTGCCAGCAGTCGGATAACAGGGATCCAAGAGACCCAGTACTTC.

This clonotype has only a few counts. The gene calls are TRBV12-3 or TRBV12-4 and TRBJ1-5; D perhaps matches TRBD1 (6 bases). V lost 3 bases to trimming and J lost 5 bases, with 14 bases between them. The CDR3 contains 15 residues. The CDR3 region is CASSFRGALDQPQHF. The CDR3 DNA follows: TGTGCCAGCAGTTTTCGGGGGGCATTGGATCAGCCCCAGCATTTT.

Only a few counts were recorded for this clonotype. The CDR3 DNA reads as TGTGCCAGCAGCTTACGAGGCTTTAGCAATCAGCCCCAGCATTTT. Its protein is CASSLRGFSNQPQHF. The chain employs TRBV7-2 and TRBJ1-5; D ambiguous. CDR3 length equals 15 residues. CDR1 and CDR2 from the germline V gene are SGHTA and FQGNSA. V was cut by 2 bases and J by 0 bases, with 8 bases left in between.

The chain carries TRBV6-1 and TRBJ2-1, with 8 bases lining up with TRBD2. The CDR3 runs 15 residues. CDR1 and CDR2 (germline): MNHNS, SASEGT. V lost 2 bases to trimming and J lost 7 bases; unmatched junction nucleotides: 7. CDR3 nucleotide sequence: TGTGCCAGCAGTGAAATAGCGGGGACGGGTAATGAGCAGTTCTTC. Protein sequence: CASSEIAGTGNEQFF.

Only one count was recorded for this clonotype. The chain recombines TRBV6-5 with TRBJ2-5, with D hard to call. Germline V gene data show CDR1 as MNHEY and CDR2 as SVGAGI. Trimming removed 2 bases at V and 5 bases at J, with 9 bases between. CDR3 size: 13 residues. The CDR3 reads CASSYGTRETQYF. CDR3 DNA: TGTGCCAGCAGTTACGGAACGAGGGAGACCCAGTACTTC.

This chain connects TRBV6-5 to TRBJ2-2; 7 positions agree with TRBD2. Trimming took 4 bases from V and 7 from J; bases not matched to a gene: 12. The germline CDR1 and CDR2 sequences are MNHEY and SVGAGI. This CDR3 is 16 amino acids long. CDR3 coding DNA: TGTGCCAGCAGTTTCGCCAAGGCGGGAGCGGGCGGGGAGCTGTTTTTT. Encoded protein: CASSFAKAGAGGELFF.

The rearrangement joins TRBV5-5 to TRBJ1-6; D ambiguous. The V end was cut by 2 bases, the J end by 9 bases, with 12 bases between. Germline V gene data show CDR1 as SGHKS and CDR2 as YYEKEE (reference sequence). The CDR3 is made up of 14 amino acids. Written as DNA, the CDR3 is TGTGCCAGCAGCTTAGTACTGGACCTTTCACCCCTCCACTTT. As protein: CASSLVLDLSPLHF.

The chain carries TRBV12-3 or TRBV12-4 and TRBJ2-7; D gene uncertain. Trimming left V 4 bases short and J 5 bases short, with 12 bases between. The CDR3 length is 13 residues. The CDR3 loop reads CASSSTQEDEQYF. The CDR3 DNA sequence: TGTGCCAGCAGTTCCACGCAGGAAGACGAGCAGTACTTC.

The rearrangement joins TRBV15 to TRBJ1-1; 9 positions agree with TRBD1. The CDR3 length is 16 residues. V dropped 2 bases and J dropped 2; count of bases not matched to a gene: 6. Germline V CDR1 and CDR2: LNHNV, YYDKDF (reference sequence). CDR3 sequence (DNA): TGTGCCACCAGCAGACCTCCGGGACAGGGAAACACTGAAGCTTTCTTT. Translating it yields CATSRPPGQGNTEAFF.

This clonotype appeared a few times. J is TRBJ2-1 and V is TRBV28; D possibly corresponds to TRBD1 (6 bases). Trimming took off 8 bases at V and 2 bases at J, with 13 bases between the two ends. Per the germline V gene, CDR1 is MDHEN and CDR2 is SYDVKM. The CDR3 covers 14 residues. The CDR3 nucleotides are TGTGCCAGCCACCGGGACATAGCCTACAATGAGCAGTTCTTC. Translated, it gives CASHRDIAYNEQFF.

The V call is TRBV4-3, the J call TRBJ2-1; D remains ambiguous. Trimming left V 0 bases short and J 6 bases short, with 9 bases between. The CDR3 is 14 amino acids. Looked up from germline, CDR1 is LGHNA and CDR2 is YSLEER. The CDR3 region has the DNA TGCGCCAGCAGCCAAGAAGAGAGGAGCAATGAGCAGTTCTTC. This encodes CASSQEERSNEQFF.

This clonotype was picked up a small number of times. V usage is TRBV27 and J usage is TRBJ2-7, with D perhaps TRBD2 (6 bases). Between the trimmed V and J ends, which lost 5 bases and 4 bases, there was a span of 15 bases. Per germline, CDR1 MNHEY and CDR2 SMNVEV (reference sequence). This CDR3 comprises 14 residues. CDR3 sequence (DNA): TGTGCCAGCAGTATTGGAGGGCCCGGGTACGAGCAGTACTTC. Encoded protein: CASSIGGPGYEQYF.

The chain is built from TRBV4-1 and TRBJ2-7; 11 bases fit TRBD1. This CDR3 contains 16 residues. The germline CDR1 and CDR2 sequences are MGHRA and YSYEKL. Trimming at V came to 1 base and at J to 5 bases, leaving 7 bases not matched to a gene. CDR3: CASSQGARDRGDEQYF. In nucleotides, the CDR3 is TGCGCCAGCAGCCAAGGTGCAAGGGACAGGGGGGACGAGCAGTACTTC.

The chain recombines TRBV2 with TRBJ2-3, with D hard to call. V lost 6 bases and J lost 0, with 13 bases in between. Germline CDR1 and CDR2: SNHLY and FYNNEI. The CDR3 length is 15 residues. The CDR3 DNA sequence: TGTGCCAGCAGCGCCATGGCACCTAGCACAGATACGCAGTATTTT. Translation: CASSAMAPSTDTQYF.

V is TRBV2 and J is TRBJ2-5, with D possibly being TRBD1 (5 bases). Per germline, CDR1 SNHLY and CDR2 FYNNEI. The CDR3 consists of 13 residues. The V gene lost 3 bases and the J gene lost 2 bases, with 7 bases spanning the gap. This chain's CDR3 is CASSETEQETQYF. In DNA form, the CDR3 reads TGTGCCAGCAGTGAGACAGAACAAGAGACCCAGTACTTC.

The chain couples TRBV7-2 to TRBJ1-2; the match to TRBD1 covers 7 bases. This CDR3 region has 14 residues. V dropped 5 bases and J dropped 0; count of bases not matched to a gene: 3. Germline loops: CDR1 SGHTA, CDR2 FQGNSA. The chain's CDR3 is CASSEGTANYGYTF. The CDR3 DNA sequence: TGTGCCAGCAGCGAGGGGACAGCTAACTATGGCTACACCTTC.

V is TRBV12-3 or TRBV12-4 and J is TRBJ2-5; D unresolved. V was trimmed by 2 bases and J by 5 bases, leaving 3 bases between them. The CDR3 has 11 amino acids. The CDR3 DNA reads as TGTGCCAGCAGTTTATTCGAGACCCAGTACTTC. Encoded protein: CASSLFETQYF.

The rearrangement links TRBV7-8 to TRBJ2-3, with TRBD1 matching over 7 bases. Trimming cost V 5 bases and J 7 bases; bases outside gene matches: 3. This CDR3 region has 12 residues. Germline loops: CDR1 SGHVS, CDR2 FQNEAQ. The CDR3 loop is CASSVQGNTQYF. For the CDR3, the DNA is TGTGCCAGCAGCGTACAGGGGAATACGCAGTATTTT.

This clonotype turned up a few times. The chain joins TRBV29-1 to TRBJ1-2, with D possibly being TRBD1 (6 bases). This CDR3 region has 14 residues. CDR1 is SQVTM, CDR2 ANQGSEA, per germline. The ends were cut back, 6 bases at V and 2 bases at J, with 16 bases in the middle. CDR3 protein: CSVVRQDTNYGYTF. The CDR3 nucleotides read TGCAGCGTGGTACGACAGGACACGAACTATGGCTACACCTTC. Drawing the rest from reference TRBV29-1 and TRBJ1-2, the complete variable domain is SAVISQKPSRDICQRGTSLTIQCQVDSQVTMMFWYRQQPGQSLTLIATANQGSEATYESGFVIDKFPISRPNLTFSTLTVSNMSPEDSSIYLCSVVRQDTNYGYTFGSGTRLTVV.

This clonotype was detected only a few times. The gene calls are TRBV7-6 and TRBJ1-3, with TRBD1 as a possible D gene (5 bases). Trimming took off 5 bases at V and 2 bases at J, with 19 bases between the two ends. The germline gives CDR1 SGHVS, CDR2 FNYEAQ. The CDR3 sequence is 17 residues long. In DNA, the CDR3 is TGTGCCAGCAGCCCGTACACAGGCTCCCCCACTGGAAACACCATATATTTT. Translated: CASSPYTGSPTGNTIYF.

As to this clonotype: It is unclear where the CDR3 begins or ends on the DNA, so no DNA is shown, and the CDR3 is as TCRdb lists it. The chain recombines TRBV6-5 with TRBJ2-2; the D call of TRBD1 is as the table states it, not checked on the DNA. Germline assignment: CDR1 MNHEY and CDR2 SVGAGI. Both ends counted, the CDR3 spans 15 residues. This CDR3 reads CASRSGTLRAGELFF.

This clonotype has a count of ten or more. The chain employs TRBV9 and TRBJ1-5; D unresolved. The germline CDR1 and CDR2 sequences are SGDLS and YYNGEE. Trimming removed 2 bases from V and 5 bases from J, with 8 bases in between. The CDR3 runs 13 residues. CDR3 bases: TGTGCCAGCAGCGTGCTAGGTGATCAGCCCCAGCATTTT. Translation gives CASSVLGDQPQHF.

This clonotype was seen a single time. CDR3: CASSYGLAGGPLTDTQYF. The CDR3, as DNA: TGTGCCAGCAGTTATGGACTAGCGGGAGGGCCGCTCACAGATACGCAGTATTTT. The chain combines TRBV7-6 with TRBJ2-3; 15 bases line up with TRBD2. CDR1 SGHVS and CDR2 FNYEAQ come from the germline V gene. The CDR3 runs to 18 residues. The junction had 9 bases not matched to a gene; V was cut back by 6 bases and J by 2 bases.

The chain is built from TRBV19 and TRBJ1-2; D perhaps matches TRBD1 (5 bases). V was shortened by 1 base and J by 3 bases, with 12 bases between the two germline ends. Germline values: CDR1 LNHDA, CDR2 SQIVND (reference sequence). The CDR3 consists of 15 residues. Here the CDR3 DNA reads TGTGCCAGTAGTATAGGATCAGCAGGGTACTATGGCTACACCTTC. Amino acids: CASSIGSAGYYGYTF.